This is a list of T cell receptor beta chains from one sample in a study of blood T cell repertoires in COVID-19. The table came from immunoSEQ multiplex PCR; TCRdb's copy has only in-frame clones and leaves some out. The table includes about 47,000 clones, just under 70% detected once. Sequencing was carried out using peripheral blood. Receptors were obtained from a man at least 80 years old with acute or convalescent COVID-19. Both conserved end residues are part of each CDR3. Each record gives: V gene, D gene, J gene, clone size, CDR3 DNA, CDR3 protein. D genes are given only for firm matches. Size is omitted from some rows. Given values are once, few, many or a class for expanded clones.

TRBV3-1/TRBV3-2,.,TRBJ2-5,.,TGTGCCAGCAGCCAAGATGGGAGAGAAGAGACCCAGTACTTC,CASSQDGREETQYF
TRBV20-1,TRBD1,TRBJ2-5,.,TGCAGTGCTAGTGGACAGGATCGAGAGACCCAGTACTTC,CSASGQDRETQYF
TRBV7-2,.,TRBJ1-3,.,TGTGCCAGCAGCCCTCAGATCTCTGGAAACACCATATATTTT,CASSPQISGNTIYF
TRBV5-1,TRBD2,TRBJ2-2,few,TGCGCCAGCAGCTTCGCGGGAGTCACCGGGGAGCTGTTTTTT,CASSFAGVTGELFF
TRBV7-2,.,TRBJ1-1,.,TGTGCCAGCACTCGGGGGGGAGGACGGGTCCAGAACACTGAAGCTTTCTTT,CASTRGGGRVQNTEAFF
TRBV7-9,.,TRBJ2-7,.,TGTGCCAGCAGCGCCGGGGTCGTGGGGGCCGAGCAGTACTTC,CASSAGVVGAEQYF
TRBV12-3/TRBV12-4,.,TRBJ2-7,.,TGTGCCAGCAGTTTAGACAGGGACGGCGAGCAGTACTTC,CASSLDRDGEQYF
TRBV10-3,TRBD2,TRBJ2-3,.,TGTGCCACCCGGGACTACAAGGGCGGAGATACGCAGTATTTT,CATRDYKGGDTQYF
TRBV30,TRBD1,TRBJ1-1,.,TGTGCCTGGAGTCCGTCCCCGACAGGGACCACTGAAGCTTTCTTT,CAWSPSPTGTTEAFF
TRBV5-8,.,TRBJ2-6,.,TGTGCCAGCAGCTTGGTTGAGGGTGTTCTGACTTTC,CASSLVEGVLTF
TRBV10-3,TRBD2,TRBJ2-3,.,TGTGCCATCAGTGAGCAAGGCGGGGGAAATACGCAGTATTTT,CAISEQGGGNTQYF
TRBV29-1,.,TRBJ2-3,.,TGCAGCGTTAGTGTACTAGGTGGGAATACGCAGTATTTT,CSVSVLGGNTQYF
TRBV6-5,TRBD2,TRBJ2-7,.,TGTGCCAGCAGTTACCCCAGGACTAGCGGGACCTACGAGCAGTACTTC,CASSYPRTSGTYEQYF
TRBV9,TRBD1,TRBJ1-2,.,TGTGCCAGCAGCGTAGCTAGACAGGGGGGAGGCTACACCTTC,CASSVARQGGGYTF
TRBV30,.,TRBJ2-1,.,TGTGCCTGGAGTGTACTCCGGGAGCTTGAGCAGTTCTTC,CAWSVLRELEQFF
TRBV5-8,TRBD1,TRBJ1-2,once,TGTGCCAGCAGCTTACGACAGGGCGATGGCTACACCTTC,CASSLRQGDGYTF
TRBV10-1,TRBD1,TRBJ1-2,few,TGCGCCAGCATTACACGCCGGGACAGGAGGTATGGCTACACCTTC,CASITRRDRRYGYTF
TRBV3-1/TRBV3-2,.,TRBJ2-2,.,TGTGCCAGCAACAGAAACACCGGGGAGCTGTTTTTT,CASNRNTGELFF
TRBV5-4,.,TRBJ1-1,.,TGTGCCAGCAGCTTGCAGGGGAGTGACACTGAAGCTTTCTTT,CASSLQGSDTEAFF
TRBV14,TRBD1,TRBJ1-1,.,TGTGCCAGCAGCCAGTGGACAGGGGGCTTGACTTTCTTT,CASSQWTGGLTFF
TRBV5-1,TRBD2,TRBJ2-4,once,TGCGCCAGCAGCGCCCAGGGAGGGGCCAAAAACATTCAGTACTTC,CASSAQGGAKNIQYF
TRBV5-4,.,TRBJ2-5,few,TGTGCCAGCAGCCCTGGCGGGAACCGGCAAGAGACCCAGTACTTC,CASSPGGNRQETQYF
TRBV19,.,TRBJ2-1,.,TGTGCCAGTAGCGGTAGGGAGACTTCCTACAATGAGCAGTTCTTC,CASSGRETSYNEQFF
TRBV19,.,TRBJ1-1,.,TGTGCCAGTAGTATAAAAGGGGACACTGAAGCTTTCTTT,CASSIKGDTEAFF
TRBV7-2,.,TRBJ2-1,.,TGTGCCAGCAGCACCCAGACAGGACCCCCTAATGCTGAGCAGTTCTTC,CASSTQTGPPNAEQFF
TRBV20-1,.,TRBJ2-1,once,TGCAGTGCTAGTCCCAGGAAGGACAATGAGCAGTTCTTC,CSASPRKDNEQFF
TRBV10-3,.,TRBJ1-2,once,TGTGCCATCAGTGAGGGGGCGCAAGGCTATGGCTACACCTTC,CAISEGAQGYGYTF
TRBV5-4,TRBD2,TRBJ2-1,few,TGTGCCAGCAGCTTGGAGTCTAGCGGGAGGGCCTACAATGAGCAGTTCTTC,CASSLESSGRAYNEQFF
TRBV6-1,.,TRBJ2-7,.,TGTGCCAGCAGTGAAAGAGGGAGAGGCTACGAGCAGTACTTC,CASSERGRGYEQYF
TRBV25-1,TRBD2,TRBJ2-7,few,TGTGCCAGCAGTGACCCGACTAGCGGCGACTACGAGCAGTACTTC,CASSDPTSGDYEQYF
TRBV11-1,.,TRBJ2-7,.,TGTGCCAGCAGCCCGGGATCAACCTACGAGCAGTACTTC,CASSPGSTYEQYF
TRBV5-4,.,TRBJ1-1,.,TGTGCCAGCAGCTTGGAAGGGGGTGGTGAAGCTTTCTTT,CASSLEGGGEAFF
TRBV5-1,.,TRBJ1-4,.,TGCGCCAGCAGCTTGGGAGGCTGTCCTCTGGAAAAACTGTTTTTT,CASSLGGCPLEKLFF
TRBV7-8,.,TRBJ2-1,.,TGTGCCAGCAGCTTACGGGGGACCATCTACAATGAGCAGTTCTTC,CASSLRGTIYNEQFF
TRBV4-2,TRBD1,TRBJ1-1,.,TGTGCCAGCAGCCAAGATTGGGCAGGGGGATCCATGAACACTGAAGCTTTCTTT,CASSQDWAGGSMNTEAFF
TRBV10-3,.,TRBJ2-3,.,TGTGCCATCAGTGAGAGTCCGGGGGACGCCAGTCCAGATACGCAGTATTTT,CAISESPGDASPDTQYF
TRBV7-2,TRBD2,TRBJ2-3,.,TGTGCCAGCAGCAAGCGGACTAGCGGGAGTGGCACAGATACGCAGTATTTT,CASSKRTSGSGTDTQYF